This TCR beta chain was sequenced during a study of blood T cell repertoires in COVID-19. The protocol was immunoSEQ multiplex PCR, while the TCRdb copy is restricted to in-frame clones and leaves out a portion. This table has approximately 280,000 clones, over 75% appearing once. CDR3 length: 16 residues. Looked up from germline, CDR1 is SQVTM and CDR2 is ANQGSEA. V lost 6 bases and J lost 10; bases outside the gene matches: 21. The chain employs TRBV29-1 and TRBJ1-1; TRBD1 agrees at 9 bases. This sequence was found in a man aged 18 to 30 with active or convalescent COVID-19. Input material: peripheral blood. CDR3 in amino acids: CSVRAGDHRGRIIAFF. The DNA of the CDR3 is TGCAGCGTGAGGGCCGGGGATCACAGGGGGCGTATTATAGCTTTCTTT.